The clone carrying this T cell receptor (beta chain) was seen ten or more times. The antigen is unknown. At the time of active disease, bone marrow was collected from every patient. The sample is drawn from a study of read filtering for tumor transcriptome and immune sequencing. About the research overall: Fewer than ten patients were R-ISS I, around 15 were R-ISS II, six or seven were R-ISS III. Whole-transcriptome libraries were prepared after DNase treatment. Whole-study results and caveats: Dropping single-read clonotypes raised IR-seq and RNA-seq shared-clonotype correlation.

From around 440 ng of RNA, a library with molecular barcoded alpha/delta and beta/gamma adaptors was made. TCRdb processed the reads anew with MiXCR; each CDR3 protein has one entry. Among 75,000 to 95,000 distinct CDR3 sequences, 20% to 25% were seen once, and the ten largest hold about an eighth. V gave up 1 base and J gave up 7 bases, with 10 bases separating them. This CDR3 has 13 amino acids. CDR1 SGHVS and CDR2 FQNEAQ come from the germline V gene. The J gene is TRBJ1-2, the V gene TRBV7-8; D gene ambiguous. Sequenced input: a population of CD138-negative cells sorted from bone marrow. The clonotype was recovered from a donor at least 40 years old with multiple myeloma. CDR3 DNA sequence: TGTGCCAGCAGCTTAGGGCCCGCCAGTGGCTACACCTTC. Translated: CASSLGPASGYTF.